The present T cell receptor (beta chain) was sequenced within a study of blood T cell repertoires in COVID-19. Generated by immunoSEQ multiplex PCR, the TCRdb table keeps only in-frame clones and is missing some. The data contain about 70,000 clones, roughly 86% of them singletons. This clone was detected only once. V was pared by 5 bases and J by 0 bases, with 5 bases between. The CDR3 spans 12 residues. CDR1 is SGHVS and CDR2 is FQNEAQ in the germline V gene. The chain couples TRBV7-8 to TRBJ2-7; D gene ambiguous. This clonotype originated in a woman in her seventies with acute or convalescent COVID-19. What was sequenced was peripheral blood. The CDR3 bases are TGTGCCAGCAGCCCCAGCTCCTACGAGCAGTACTTC. As protein: CASSPSSYEQYF.